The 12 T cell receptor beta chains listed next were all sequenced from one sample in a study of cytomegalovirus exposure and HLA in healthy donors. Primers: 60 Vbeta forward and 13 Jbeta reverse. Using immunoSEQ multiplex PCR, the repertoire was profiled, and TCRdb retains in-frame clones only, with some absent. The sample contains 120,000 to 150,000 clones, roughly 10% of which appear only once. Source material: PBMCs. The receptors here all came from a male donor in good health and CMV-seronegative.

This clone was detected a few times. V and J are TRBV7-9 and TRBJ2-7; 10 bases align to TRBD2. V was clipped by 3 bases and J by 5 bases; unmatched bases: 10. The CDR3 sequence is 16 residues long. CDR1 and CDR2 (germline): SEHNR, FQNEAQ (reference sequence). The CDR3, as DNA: TGTGCCAGCAGCTTCCTAGCGGGAGTAGAATCGGACGAGCAGTACTTC. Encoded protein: CASSFLAGVESDEQYF. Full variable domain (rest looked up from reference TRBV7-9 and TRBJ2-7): DTGVSQNPRHKITKRGQNVTFRCDPISEHNRLYWYRQTLGQGPEFLTYFQNEAQLEKSRLLSDRFSAERPKGSFSTLEIQRTEQGDSAMYLCASSFLAGVESDEQYFGPGTRLTVT.

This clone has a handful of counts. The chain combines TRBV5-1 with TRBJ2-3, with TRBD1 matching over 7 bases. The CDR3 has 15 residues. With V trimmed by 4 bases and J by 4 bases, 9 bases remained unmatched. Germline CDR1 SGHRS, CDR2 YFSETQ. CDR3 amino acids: CASSGKTGPPDTQYF. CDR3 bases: TGCGCCAGCAGCGGAAAGACAGGGCCGCCAGATACGCAGTATTTT.

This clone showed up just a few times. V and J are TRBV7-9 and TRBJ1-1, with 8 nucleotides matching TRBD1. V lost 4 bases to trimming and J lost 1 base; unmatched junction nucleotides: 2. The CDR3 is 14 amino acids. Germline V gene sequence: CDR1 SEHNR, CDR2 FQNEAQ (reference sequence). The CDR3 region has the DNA TGTGCCAGCAGCTCCGGGACAGGGAACACTGAAGCTTTCTTT. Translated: CASSSGTGNTEAFF.

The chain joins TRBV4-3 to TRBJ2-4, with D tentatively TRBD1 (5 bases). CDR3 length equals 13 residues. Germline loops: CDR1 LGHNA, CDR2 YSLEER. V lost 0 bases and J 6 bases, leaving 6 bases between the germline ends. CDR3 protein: CASSQERGNIQYF. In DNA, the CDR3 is TGCGCCAGCAGCCAAGAAAGGGGAAACATTCAGTACTTC.

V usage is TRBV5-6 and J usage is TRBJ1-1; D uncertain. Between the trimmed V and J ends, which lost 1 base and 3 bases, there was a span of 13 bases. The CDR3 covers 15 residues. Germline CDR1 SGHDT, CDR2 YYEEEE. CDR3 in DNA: TGTGCCAGCAGCTTGTCTCGTCCGAGCTACACTGAAGCTTTCTTT. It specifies CASSLSRPSYTEAFF.

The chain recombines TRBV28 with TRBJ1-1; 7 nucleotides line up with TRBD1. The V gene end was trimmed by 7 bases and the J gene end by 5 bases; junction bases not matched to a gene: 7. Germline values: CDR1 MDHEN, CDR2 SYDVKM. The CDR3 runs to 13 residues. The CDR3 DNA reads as TGTGCCAGCACCCTTGGGACAGCAACTGAAGCTTTCTTT. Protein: CASTLGTATEAFF.

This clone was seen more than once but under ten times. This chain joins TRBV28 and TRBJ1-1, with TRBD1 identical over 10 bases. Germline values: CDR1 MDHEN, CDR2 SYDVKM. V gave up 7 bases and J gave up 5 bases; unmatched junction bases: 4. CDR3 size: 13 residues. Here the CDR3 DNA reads TGTGCCAGCATGGGGGGACAGGGGACTGAAGCTTTCTTT. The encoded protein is CASMGGQGTEAFF.

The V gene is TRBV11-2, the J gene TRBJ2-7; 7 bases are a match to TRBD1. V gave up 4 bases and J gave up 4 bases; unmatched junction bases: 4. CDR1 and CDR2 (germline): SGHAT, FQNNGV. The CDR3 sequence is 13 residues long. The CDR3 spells CASSSGTVYEQYF. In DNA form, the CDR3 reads TGTGCCAGCAGCTCCGGGACAGTGTACGAGCAGTACTTC.

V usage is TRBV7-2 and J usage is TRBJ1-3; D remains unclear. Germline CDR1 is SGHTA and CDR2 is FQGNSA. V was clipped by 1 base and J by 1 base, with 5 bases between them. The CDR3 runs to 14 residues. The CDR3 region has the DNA TGTGCCAGCAGCTTAGAACGGTCTGGAAACACCATATATTTT. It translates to CASSLERSGNTIYF.

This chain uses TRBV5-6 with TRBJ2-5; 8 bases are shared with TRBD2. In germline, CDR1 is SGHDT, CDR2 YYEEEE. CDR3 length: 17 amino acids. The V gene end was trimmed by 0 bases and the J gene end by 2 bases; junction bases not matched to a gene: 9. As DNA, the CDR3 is TGTGCCAGCAGCTTGGAGGGCGGGGGGCCTCAACAAGAGACCCAGTACTTC. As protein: CASSLEGGGPQQETQYF. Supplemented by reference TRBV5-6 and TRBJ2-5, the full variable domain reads DAGVTQSPTHLIKTRGQQVTLRCSPKSGHDTVSWYQQALGQGPQFIFQYYEEEERQRGNFPDRFSGHQFPNYSSELNVNALLLGDSALYLCASSLEGGGPQQETQYFGPGTRLLVL.

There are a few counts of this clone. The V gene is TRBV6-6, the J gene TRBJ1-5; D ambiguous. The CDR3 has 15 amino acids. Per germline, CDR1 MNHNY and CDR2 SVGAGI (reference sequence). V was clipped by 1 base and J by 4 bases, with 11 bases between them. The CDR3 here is CASSYFAPANQPQHF. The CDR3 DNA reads TGTGCCAGCAGTTACTTCGCCCCAGCGAATCAGCCCCAGCATTTT.

CDR3 amino acids: CATSRDWTAFSGNTIYF. In DNA form, the CDR3 reads TGTGCCACCAGCAGAGATTGGACAGCCTTCTCTGGAAACACCATATATTTT. The rearrangement links TRBV15 to TRBJ1-3; maybe TRBD1 (6 bases). Germline V CDR1 and CDR2: LNHNV, YYDKDF (reference sequence). CDR3 length: 17 amino acids. Between the trimmed V and J ends, which lost 0 bases and 0 bases, there was a span of 12 bases.